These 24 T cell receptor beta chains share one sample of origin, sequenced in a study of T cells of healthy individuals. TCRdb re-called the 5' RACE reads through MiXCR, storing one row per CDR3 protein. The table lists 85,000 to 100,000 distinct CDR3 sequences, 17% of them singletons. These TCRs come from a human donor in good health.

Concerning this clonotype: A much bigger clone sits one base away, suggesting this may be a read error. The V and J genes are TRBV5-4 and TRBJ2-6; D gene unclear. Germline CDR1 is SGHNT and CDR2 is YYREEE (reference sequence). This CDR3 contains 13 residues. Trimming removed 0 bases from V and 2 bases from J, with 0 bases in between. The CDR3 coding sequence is TGTGCCAGCAGCTTGGCTGGGGCCAACGTCCTGACTTTC. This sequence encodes CASSLAGANVLTF.

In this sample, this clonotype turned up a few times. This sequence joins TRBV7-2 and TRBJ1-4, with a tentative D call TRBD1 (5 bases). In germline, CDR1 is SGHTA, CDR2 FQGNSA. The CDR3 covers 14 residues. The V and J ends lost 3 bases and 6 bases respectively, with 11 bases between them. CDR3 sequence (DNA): TGTGCCAGCAGCTTTGGGGGGTCCCATGAAAAACTGTTTTTT. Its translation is CASSFGGSHEKLFF. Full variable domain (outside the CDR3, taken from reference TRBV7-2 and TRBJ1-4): GAGVSQSPSNKVTEKGKDVELRCDPISGHTALYWYRQSLGQGLEFLIYFQGNSAPDKSGLPSDRFSAERTGGSVSTLTIQRTQQEDSAVYLCASSFGGSHEKLFFGSGTQLSVL.

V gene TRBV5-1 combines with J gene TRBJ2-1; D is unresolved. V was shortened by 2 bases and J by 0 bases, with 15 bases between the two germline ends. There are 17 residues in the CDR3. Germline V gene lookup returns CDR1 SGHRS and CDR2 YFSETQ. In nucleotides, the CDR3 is TGCGCCAGCAGCTTCAGACGCGGACCGAGCTCCTACAATGAGCAGTTCTTC. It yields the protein CASSFRRGPSSYNEQFF.

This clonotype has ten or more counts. The CDR3 protein is CASSQDLRTTDTQYF. The CDR3 DNA sequence: TGTGCCAGCAGCCAAGATTTGAGAACCACAGATACGCAGTATTTT. The chain combines TRBV4-2 with TRBJ2-3, with unresolved D. This CDR3 has 15 amino acids. V was trimmed by 0 bases and J by 2 bases, leaving 9 bases between them. Germline-derived CDR1 and CDR2 are LGHNA and YNFKEQ.

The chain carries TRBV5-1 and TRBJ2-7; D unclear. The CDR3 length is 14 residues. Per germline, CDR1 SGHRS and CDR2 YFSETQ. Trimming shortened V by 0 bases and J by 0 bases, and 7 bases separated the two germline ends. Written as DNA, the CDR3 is TGCGCCAGCAGCTTGGAAGCTTACTCCTACGAGCAGTACTTC. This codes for CASSLEAYSYEQYF.

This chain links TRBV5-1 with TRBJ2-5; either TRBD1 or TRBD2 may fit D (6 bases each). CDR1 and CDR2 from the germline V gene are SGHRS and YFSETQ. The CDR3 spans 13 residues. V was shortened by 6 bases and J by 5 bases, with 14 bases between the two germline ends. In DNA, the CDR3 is TGCGCCAGCAACGACAGGAGGGGGGAGACCCAGTACTTC. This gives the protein CASNDRRGETQYF.

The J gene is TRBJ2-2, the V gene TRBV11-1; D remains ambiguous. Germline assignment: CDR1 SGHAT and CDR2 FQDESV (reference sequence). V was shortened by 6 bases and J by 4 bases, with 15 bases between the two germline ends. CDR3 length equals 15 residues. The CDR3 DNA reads TGTGCCAGCAGATTCCTGACTGAAACCACCGGGGAGCTGTTTTTT. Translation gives CASRFLTETTGELFF.

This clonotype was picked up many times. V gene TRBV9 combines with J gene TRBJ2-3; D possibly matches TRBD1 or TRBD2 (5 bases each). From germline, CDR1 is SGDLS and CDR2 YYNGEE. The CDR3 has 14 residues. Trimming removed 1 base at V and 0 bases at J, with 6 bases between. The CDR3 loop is CASSVWDSTDTQYF. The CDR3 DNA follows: TGTGCCAGCAGCGTATGGGACAGCACAGATACGCAGTATTTT.

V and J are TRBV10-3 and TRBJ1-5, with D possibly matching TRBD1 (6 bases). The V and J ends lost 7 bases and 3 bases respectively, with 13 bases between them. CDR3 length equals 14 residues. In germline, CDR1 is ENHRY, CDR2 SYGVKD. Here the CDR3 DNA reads TGTGCCATCAAAGAAGGGGGGGCCAATCAGCCCCAGCATTTT. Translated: CAIKEGGANQPQHF.

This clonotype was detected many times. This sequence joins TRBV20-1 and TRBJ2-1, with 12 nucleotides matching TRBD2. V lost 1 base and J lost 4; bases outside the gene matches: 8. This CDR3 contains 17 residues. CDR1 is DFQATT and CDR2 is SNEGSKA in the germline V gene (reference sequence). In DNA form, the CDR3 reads TGCAGTGCTAGAGTTCCCTTTCTAGCGGGAGGGTACAATGAGCAGTTCTTC. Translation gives CSARVPFLAGGYNEQFF.

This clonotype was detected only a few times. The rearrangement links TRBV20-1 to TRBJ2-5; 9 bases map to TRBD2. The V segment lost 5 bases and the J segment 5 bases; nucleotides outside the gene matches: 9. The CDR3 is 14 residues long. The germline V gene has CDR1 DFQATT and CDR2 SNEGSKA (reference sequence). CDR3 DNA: TGCAGTGCTCTTCGGACTAGCGCGGGGGAGACCCAGTACTTC. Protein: CSALRTSAGETQYF.

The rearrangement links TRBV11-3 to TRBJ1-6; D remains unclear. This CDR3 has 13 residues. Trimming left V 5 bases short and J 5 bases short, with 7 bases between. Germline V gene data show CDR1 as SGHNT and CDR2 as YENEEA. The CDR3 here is CASSRNNNSPLHF. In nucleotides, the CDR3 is TGTGCCAGCAGCCGCAACAATAATTCACCCCTCCACTTT.

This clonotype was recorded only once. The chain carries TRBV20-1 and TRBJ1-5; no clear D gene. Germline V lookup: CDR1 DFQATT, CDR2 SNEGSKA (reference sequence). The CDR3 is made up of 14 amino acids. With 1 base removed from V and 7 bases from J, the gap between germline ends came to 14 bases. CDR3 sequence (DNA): TGCAGTGCTAGAGTCTATCGACACGGCCAGCCCCAGCATTTT. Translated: CSARVYRHGQPQHF.

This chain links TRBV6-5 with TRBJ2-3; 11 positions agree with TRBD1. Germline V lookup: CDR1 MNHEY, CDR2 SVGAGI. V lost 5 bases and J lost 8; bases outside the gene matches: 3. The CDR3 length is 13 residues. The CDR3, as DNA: TGTGCCAGCAGTCGCGGGACAGGGGGTACGCAGTATTTT. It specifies CASSRGTGGTQYF.

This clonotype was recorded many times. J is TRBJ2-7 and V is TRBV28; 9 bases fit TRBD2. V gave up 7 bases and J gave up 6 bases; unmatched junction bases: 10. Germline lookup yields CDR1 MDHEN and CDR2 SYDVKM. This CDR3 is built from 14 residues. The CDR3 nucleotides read TGTGCCAGCACCCCCGGGACTAGCTCATCCGAGCAGTACTTC. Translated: CASTPGTSSSEQYF.

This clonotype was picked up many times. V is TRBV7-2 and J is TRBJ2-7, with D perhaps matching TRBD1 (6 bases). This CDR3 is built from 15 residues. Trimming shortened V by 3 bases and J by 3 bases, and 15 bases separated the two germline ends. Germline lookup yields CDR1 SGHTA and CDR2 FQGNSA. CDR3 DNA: TGTGCCAGCAGCTTGGACAGCTCCCCCTACTACGAGCAGTACTTC. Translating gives CASSLDSSPYYEQYF.

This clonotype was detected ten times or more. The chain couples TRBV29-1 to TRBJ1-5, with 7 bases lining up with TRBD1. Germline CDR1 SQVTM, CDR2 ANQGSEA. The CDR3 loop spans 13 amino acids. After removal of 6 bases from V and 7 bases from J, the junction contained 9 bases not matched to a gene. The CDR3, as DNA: TGCAGCGTGGGAACAGGGGTAAAACAGCCCCAGCATTTT. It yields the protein CSVGTGVKQPQHF.

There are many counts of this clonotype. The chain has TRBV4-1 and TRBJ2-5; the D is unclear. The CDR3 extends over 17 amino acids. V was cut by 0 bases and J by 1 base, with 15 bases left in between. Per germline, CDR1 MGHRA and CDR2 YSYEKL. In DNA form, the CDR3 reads TGCGCCAGCAGCCAAGATCAATCGGCAGTGATCCAAGAGACCCAGTACTTC. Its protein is CASSQDQSAVIQETQYF.

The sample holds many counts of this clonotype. The DNA for the CDR3 is TGTGCCAGCAGCTTTTCGGCGGAGGAAAAACTGTTTTTT. This gives the protein CASSFSAEEKLFF. V is TRBV7-9 and J is TRBJ1-4; D is unclear. Trimming removed 3 bases from V and 8 bases from J, with 10 bases in between. The CDR3 loop spans 13 amino acids. CDR1 SEHNR and CDR2 FQNEAQ come from the germline V gene (reference sequence).

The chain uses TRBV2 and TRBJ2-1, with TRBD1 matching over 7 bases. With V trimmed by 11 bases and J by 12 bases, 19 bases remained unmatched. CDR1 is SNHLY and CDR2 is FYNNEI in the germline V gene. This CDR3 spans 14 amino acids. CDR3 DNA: TGTGCCCGCTCCGGGACAGTCCTTCCATCGGGGCAGTTCTTC. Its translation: CARSGTVLPSGQFF.

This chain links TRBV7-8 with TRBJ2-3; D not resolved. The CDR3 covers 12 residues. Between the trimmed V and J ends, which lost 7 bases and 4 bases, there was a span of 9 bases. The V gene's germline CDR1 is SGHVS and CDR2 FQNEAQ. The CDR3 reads CASTPSSDTQYF. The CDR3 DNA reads TGTGCCAGCACCCCGAGTTCAGATACGCAGTATTTT.

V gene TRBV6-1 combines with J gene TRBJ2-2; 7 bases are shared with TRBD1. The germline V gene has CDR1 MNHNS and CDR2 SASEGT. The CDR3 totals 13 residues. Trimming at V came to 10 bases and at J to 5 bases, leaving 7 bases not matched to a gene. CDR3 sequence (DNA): TGTGCCATCGACAGGGTGGGGACCGGGGAGCTGTTTTTT. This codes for CAIDRVGTGELFF.

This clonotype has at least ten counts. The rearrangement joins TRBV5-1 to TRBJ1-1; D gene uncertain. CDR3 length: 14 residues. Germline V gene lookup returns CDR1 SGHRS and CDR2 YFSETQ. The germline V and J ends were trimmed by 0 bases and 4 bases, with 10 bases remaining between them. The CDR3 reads CASSLESVGTEAFF. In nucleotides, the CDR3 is TGCGCCAGCAGCTTGGAGTCCGTCGGCACTGAAGCTTTCTTT.

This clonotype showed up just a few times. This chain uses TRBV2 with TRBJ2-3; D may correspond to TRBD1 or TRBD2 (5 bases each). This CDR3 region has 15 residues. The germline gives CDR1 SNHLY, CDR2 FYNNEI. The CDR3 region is CAAARGTASTDTQYF. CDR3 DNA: TGTGCAGCCGCCCGGGGCACAGCTAGCACAGATACGCAGTATTTT.